In this sample, the clone carrying this T cell receptor beta chain turned up once. Its specificity is not known. This may arise from a read error, as a much more abundant clone is one base away. No conserved phenylalanine or tryptophan ends this CDR3, so it is likely a read error. The data stem from a study of blood T cells in healthy people across ages. Study-wide results and limits: Naive CD4+ cells and diversity were both higher in long-lived donors than in aged donors. Unsorted PBMCs prevented conclusive naive versus antigen-experienced comparison.

Donors each provided roughly 10 milliliters of peripheral blood. A minimum of 7 million PBMCs was isolated per sample. Next came a second PCR, run for roughly 7 to 12 cycles, which used a sample-barcoded 5' primer along with a J-beta primer mix. TCRdb analysed the 5' RACE reads with MiXCR anew, one entry per CDR3 protein. The sample has about 700,000 distinct CDR3 sequences; approximately 30% are singletons. This TCR was sampled from a woman of 80 years or more in good health. The source material was blood.

The CDR3 protein is CSPTPTGVGYGYTI. CDR3 DNA: TGCAGTCCAACTCCGACAGGGGTGGGCTATGGCTACACCATC. The chain has TRBV20-1 and TRBJ1-2, with TRBD1 matching 8 bases. The CDR3 length is 14 residues. The V segment lost 8 bases and the J segment 4 bases; nucleotides outside the gene matches: 12. CDR1 and CDR2 from the germline V gene are DFQATT and SNEGSKA (reference sequence).